This TCR beta chain is from a study of PD-1 blockade in classical Hodgkin lymphoma. Study background: Every 2 weeks, patients got 3 mg/kg intravenous nivolumab.

V was shortened by 2 bases and J by 1 base, with 14 bases between the two germline ends. Germline CDR1 is MNHEY and CDR2 is SVGAGI. There are 16 residues in the CDR3. Indicated time point: cycle 4 day 1 (C4D1), after five to seven weeks of nivolumab. After autologous stem cell transplantation all patients relapsed, and prior brentuximab vedotin exposure differed between cohorts. TCRdb keeps only in-frame clones here, not all; method: immunoSEQ multiplex PCR. The data hold about 64,000 clones, with about 90% observed a single time. This clonotype was obtained from a human donor with classical Hodgkin lymphoma. The chain uses TRBV6-5 and TRBJ2-5, with D possibly TRBD1 on 5 matching bases. Sequences were derived from peripheral blood mononuclear cells (PBMCs), sampled before the fourth cycle of nivolumab. In DNA, the CDR3 is TGTGCCAGCAGTTACCGAATGACAGTCCCCCAAGAGACCCAGTACTTC. As protein: CASSYRMTVPQETQYF.